The entry below gives a single TCR beta chain sequence along with its context. Antigen: not known. There are 12 residues in the CDR3. CDR1 ENHRY and CDR2 SYGVKD come from the germline V gene. The V end was cut by 6 bases, the J end by 4 bases, with 7 bases between. The data belong to a study of siplizumab effects on memory and regulatory T cells. Whole-study findings and limits: The mean Treg-derived percentage of mappable alloreactive CD4+ clones was under 75% with siplizumab compared with 26.9% in controls.

TCR templates, around 98,000 per sample, were assayed. Profiled with immunoSEQ multiplex PCR; TCRdb holds only in-frame clones, not every one. The table records about 110,000 clones, around 90% of them present only once. This receptor was taken from a human donor in good health. V is TRBV10-3 and J is TRBJ1-5; tentatively, D is TRBD1 (6 bases). Material for sequencing was CD4+ T cells sorted from blood. The DNA of the CDR3 is TGTGCCATCAGCCAGGGGAATCAGCCCCAGCATTTT. Translated: CAISQGNQPQHF.